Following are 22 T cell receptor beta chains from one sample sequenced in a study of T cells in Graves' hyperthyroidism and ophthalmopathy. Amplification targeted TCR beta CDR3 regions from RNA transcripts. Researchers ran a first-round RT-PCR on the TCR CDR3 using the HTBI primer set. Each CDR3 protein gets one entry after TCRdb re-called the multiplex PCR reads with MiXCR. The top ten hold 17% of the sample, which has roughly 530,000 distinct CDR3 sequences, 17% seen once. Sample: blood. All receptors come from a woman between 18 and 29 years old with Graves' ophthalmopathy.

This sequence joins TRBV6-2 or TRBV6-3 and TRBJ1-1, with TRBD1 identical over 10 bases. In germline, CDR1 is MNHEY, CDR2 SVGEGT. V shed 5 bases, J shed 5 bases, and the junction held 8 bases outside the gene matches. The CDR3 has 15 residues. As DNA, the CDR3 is TGTGCCAGCAGTAACCCGGGACAGGGGTGGACTGAAGCTTTCTTT. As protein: CASSNPGQGWTEAFF.

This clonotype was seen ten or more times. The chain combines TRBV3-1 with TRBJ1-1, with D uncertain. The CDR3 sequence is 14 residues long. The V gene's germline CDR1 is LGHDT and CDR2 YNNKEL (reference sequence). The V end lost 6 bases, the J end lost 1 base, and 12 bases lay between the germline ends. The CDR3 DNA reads TGTGCCAGCAGGAACGGCAGGCGGAACACTGAAGCTTTCTTT. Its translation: CASRNGRRNTEAFF.

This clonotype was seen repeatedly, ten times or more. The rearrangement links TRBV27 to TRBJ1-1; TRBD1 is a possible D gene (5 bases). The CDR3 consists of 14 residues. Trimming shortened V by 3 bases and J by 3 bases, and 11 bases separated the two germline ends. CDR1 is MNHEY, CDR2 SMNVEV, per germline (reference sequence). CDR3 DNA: TGTGCCAGCAGTTTCCAGGGAGGGTACACTGAAGCTTTCTTT. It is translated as CASSFQGGYTEAFF.

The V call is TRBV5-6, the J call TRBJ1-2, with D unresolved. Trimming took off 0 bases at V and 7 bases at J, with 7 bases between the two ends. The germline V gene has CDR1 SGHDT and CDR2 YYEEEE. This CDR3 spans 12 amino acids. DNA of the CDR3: TGTGCCAGCAGCTTGGGAGTTCTTGGCTACACCTTC. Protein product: CASSLGVLGYTF.

The CDR3 DNA follows: TGTGCCAGCAGCGTAGAACCAAGCTCCTACAATGAGCAGTTCTTC. It translates to CASSVEPSSYNEQFF. The chain uses TRBV9 and TRBJ2-1; D gene unclear. Germline CDR1 is SGDLS and CDR2 is YYNGEE. The CDR3 is made up of 15 amino acids. The V end was cut by 0 bases, the J end by 0 bases, with 7 bases between.

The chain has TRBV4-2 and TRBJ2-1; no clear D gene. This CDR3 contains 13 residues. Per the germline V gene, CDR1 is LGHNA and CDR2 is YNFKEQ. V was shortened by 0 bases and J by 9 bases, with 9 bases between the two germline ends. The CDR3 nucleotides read TGTGCCAGCAGCCAAGATCTAGGTGGTGAGCAGTTCTTC. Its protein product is CASSQDLGGEQFF.

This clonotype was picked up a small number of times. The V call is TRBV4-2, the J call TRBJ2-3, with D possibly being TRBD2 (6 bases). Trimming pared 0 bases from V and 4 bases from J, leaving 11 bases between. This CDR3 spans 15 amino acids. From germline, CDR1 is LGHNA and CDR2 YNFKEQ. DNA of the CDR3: TGTGCCAGCAGCCAAGAACGGGGGAGCGCAGATACGCAGTATTTT. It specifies CASSQERGSADTQYF.

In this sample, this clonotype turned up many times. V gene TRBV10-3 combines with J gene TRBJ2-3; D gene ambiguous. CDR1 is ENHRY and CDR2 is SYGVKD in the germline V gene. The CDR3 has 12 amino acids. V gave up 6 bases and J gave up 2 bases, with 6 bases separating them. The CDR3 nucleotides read TGTGCCATCAGGTGGGACACAGATACGCAGTATTTT. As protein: CAIRWDTDTQYF.

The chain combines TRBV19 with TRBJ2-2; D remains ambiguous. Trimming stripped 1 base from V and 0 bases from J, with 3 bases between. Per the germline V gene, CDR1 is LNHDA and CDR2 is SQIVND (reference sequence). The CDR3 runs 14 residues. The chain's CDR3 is CASSIAANTGELFF. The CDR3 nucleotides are TGTGCCAGTAGTATAGCGGCGAACACCGGGGAGCTGTTTTTT.

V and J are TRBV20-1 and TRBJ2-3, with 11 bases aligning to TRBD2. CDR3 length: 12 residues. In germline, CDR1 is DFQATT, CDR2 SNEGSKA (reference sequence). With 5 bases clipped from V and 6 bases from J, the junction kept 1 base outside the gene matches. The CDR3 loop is CSARTSGDTQYF. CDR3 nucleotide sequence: TGCAGTGCTCGGACTAGCGGGGATACGCAGTATTTT.

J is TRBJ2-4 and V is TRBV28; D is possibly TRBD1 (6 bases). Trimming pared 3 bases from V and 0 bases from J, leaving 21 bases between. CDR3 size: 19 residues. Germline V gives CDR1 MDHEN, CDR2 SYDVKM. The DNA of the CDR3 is TGTGCCAGCAGTTTCCAGGGGCGATTTAACGATTTAGCCAAAAACATTCAGTACTTC. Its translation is CASSFQGRFNDLAKNIQYF. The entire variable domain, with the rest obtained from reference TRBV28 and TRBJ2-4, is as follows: DVKVTQSSRYLVKRTGEKVFLECVQDMDHENMFWYRQDPGLGLRLIYFSYDVKMKEKGDIPEGYSVSREKKERFSLILESASTNQTSMYLCASSFQGRFNDLAKNIQYFGAGTRLSVL.

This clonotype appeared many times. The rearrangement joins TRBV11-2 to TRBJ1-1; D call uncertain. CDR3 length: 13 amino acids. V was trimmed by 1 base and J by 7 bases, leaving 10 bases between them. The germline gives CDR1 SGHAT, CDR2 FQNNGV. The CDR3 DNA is TGTGCCAGCAGCTTAGCGCTGACTGTTGAAGCTTTCTTT. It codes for CASSLALTVEAFF.

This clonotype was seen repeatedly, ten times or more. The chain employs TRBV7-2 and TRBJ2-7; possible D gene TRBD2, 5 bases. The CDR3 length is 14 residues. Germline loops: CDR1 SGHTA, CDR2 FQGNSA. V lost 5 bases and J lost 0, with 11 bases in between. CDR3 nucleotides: TGTGCCAGCAGCCCGGACTCGAGCTCCTACGAGCAGTACTTC. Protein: CASSPDSSSYEQYF.

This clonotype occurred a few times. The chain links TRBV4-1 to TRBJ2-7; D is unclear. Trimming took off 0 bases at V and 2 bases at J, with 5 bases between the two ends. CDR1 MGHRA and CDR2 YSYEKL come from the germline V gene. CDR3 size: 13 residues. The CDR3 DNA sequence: TGCGCCAGCAGCCAAGATAAGACCTACGAGCAGTACTTC. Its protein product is CASSQDKTYEQYF.

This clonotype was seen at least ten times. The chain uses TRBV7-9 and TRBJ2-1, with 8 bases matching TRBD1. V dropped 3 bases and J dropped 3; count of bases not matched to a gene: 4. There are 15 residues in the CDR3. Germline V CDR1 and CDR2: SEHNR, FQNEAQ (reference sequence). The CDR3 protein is CASSLTGVFYNEQFF. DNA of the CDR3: TGTGCCAGCAGCTTGACAGGGGTCTTCTACAATGAGCAGTTCTTC.

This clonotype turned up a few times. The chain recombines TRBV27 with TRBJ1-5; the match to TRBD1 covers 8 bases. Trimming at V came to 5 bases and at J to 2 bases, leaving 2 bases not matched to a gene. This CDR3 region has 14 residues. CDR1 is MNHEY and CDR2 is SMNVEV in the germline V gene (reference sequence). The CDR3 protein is CASSQQGGNQPQHF. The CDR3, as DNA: TGTGCCAGCAGTCAACAGGGGGGCAATCAGCCCCAGCATTTT.

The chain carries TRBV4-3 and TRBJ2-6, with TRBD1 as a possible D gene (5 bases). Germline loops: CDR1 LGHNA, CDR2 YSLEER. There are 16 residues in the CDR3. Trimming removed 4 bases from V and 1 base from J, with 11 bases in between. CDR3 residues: CASSPDKGSGANVLTF. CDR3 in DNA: TGCGCCAGCAGCCCAGATAAGGGGTCTGGGGCCAACGTCCTGACTTTC.

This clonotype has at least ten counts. The CDR3 nucleotides are TGTGCCAGCAGTTTTCAGGGGGCCGGACAGCCCCAGCATTTT. It encodes CASSFQGAGQPQHF. The chain uses TRBV28 and TRBJ1-5; TRBD1 agrees at 8 bases. Germline lookup yields CDR1 MDHEN and CDR2 SYDVKM. This CDR3 is built from 14 residues. Unmatched junction bases numbered 5, after V lost 3 bases and J lost 7 bases. Full variable domain (outside the CDR3, taken from reference TRBV28 and TRBJ1-5): DVKVTQSSRYLVKRTGEKVFLECVQDMDHENMFWYRQDPGLGLRLIYFSYDVKMKEKGDIPEGYSVSREKKERFSLILESASTNQTSMYLCASSFQGAGQPQHFGDGTRLSIL.

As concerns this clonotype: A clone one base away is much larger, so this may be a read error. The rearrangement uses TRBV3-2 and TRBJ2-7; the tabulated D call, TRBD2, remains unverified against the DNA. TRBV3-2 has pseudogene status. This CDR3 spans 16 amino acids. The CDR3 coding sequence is TGTGCCAGCAGCTTAACTCGTAGCGGACACTACAATGAGCAGTACTTC. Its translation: CASSLTRSGHYNEQYF.

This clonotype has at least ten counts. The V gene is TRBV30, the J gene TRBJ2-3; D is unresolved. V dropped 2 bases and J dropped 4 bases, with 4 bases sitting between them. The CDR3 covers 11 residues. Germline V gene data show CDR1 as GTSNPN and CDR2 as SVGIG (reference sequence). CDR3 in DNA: TGTGCCTGGAGTAACCCAGATACGCAGTATTTT. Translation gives CAWSNPDTQYF.

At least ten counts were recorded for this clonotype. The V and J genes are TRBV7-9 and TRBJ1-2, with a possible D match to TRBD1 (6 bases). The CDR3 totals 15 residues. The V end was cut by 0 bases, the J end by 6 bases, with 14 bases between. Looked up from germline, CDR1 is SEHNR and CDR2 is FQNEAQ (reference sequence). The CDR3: CASSLAIQGDDGYTF. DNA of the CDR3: TGTGCCAGCAGCTTAGCAATACAGGGTGACGATGGCTACACCTTC.

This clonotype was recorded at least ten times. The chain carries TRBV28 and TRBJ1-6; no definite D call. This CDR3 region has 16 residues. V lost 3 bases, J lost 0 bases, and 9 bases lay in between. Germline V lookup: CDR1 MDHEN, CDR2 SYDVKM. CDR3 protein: CASSFSPSSYNSPLHF. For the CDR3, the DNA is TGTGCCAGCAGTTTTTCCCCGAGCTCCTATAATTCACCCCTCCACTTT.